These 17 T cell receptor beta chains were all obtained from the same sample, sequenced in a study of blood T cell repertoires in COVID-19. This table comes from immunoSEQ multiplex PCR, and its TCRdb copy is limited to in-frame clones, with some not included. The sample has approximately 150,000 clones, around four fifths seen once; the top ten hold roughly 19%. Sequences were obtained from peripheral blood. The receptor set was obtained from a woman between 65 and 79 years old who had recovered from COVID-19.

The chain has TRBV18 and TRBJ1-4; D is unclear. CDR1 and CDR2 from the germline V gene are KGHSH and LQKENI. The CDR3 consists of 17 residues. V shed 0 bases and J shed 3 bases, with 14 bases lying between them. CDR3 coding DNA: TGTGCCAGCTCACCACCGGGGAGGACCGCGTCTAATGAAAAACTGTTTTTT. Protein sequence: CASSPPGRTASNEKLFF.

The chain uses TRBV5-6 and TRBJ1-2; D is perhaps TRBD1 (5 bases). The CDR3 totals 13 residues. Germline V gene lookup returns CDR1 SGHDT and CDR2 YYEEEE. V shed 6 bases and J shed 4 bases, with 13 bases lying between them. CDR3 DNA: TGTGCCAGCACCAAGACAGTCAGCTATGGCTACACCTTC. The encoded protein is CASTKTVSYGYTF.

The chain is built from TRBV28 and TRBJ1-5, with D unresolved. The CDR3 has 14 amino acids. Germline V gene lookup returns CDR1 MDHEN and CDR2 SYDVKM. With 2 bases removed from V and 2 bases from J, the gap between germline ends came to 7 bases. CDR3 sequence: CASSLGQGNQPQHF. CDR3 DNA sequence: TGTGCCAGCAGTTTAGGGCAGGGCAATCAGCCCCAGCATTTT.

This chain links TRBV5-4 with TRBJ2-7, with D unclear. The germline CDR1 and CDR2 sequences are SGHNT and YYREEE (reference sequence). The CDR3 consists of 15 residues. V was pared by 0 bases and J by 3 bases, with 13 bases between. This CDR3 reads CASSLGAGSDYEQYF. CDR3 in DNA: TGTGCCAGCAGCTTGGGCGCCGGAAGCGACTACGAGCAGTACTTC.

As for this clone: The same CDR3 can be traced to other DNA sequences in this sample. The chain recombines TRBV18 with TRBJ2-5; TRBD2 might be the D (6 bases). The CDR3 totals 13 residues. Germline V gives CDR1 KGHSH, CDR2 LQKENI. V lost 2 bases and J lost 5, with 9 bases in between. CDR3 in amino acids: CASSPGGGETQYF. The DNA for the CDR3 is TGTGCCAGCTCACCAGGGGGAGGTGAGACCCAGTACTTC.

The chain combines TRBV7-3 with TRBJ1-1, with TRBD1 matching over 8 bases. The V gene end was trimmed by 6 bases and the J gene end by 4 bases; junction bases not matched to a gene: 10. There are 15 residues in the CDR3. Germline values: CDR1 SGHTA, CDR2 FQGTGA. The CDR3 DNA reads TGTGCCAGCAGACCAACAGGGGGTGCCGGCACTGAAGCTTTCTTT. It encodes CASRPTGGAGTEAFF.

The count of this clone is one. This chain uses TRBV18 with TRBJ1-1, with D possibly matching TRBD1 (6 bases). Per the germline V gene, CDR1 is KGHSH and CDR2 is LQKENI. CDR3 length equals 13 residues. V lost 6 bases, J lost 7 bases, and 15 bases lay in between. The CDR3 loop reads CASSSGGLVEAFF. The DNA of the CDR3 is TGTGCCAGCTCCTCGGGGGGCCTGGTTGAAGCTTTCTTT.

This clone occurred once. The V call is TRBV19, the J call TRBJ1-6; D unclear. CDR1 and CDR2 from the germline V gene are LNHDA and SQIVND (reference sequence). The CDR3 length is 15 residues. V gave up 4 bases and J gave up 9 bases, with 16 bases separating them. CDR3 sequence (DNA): TGTGCCAGTAGTACAAGGACCCCCCGGGGTTCACCCCTCCACTTT. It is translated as CASSTRTPRGSPLHF.

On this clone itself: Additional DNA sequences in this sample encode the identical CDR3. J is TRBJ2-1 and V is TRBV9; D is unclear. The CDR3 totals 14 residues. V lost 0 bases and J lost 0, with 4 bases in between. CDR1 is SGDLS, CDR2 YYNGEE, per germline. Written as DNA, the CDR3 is TGTGCCAGCAGCGTAGCTAGCTCCTACAATGAGCAGTTCTTC. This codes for CASSVASSYNEQFF. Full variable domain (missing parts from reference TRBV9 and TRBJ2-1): DSGVTQTPKHLITATGQRVTLRCSPRSGDLSVYWYQQSLDQGLQFLIQYYNGEERAKGNILERFSAQQFPDLHSELNLSSLELGDSALYFCASSVASSYNEQFFGPGTRLTVL.

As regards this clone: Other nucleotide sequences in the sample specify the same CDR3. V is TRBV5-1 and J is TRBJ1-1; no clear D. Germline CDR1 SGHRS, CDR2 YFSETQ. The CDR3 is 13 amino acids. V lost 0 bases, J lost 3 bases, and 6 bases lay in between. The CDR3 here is CASSLGEDTEAFF. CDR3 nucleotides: TGCGCCAGCAGCTTGGGGGAGGACACTGAAGCTTTCTTT.

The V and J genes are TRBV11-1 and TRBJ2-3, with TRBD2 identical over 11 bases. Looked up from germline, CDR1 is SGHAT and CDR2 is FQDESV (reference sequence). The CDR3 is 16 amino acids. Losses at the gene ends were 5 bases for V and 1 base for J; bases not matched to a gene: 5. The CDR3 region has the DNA TGTGCCAGCAGCGTGGGACTAGCGGCCCGCACAGATACGCAGTATTTT. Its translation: CASSVGLAARTDTQYF.

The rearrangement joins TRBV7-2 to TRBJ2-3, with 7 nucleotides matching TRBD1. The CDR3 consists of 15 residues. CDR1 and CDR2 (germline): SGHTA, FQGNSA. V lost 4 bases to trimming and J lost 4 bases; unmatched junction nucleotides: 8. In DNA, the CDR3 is TGTGCCAGCAGCTCCCGACAGGGTGGGGCAGATACGCAGTATTTT. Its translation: CASSSRQGGADTQYF.

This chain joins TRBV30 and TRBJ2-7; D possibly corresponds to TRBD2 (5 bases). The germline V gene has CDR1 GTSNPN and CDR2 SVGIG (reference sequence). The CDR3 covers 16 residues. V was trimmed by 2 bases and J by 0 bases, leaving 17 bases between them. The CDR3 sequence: CAWSRIYGRGSYEQYF. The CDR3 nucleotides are TGTGCCTGGAGTCGGATTTACGGTCGGGGCTCCTACGAGCAGTACTTC.

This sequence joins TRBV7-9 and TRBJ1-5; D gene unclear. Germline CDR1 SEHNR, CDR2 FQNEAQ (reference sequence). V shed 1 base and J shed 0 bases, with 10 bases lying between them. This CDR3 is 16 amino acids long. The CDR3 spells CASSLVVGSSNQPQHF. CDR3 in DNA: TGTGCCAGCAGCTTAGTGGTAGGGAGTAGCAATCAGCCCCAGCATTTT.

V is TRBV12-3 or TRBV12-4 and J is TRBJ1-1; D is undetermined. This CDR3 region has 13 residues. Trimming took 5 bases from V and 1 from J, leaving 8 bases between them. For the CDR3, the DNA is TGTGCCAGCAGTCCCACAGCGAACACTGAAGCTTTCTTT. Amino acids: CASSPTANTEAFF.

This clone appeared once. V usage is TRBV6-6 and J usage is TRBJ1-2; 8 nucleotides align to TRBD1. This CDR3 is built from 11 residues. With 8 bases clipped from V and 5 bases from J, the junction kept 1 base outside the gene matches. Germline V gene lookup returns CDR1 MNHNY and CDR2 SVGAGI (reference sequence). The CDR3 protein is CASGTGYGYTF. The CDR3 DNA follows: TGTGCCAGCGGGACAGGATATGGCTACACCTTC.

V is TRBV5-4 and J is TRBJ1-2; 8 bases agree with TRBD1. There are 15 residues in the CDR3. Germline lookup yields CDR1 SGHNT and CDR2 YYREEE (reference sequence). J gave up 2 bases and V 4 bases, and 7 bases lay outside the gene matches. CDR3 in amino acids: CASSPFGQGNYGYTF. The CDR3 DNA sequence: TGTGCCAGCAGCCCCTTCGGACAGGGAAACTATGGCTACACCTTC.